This T cell receptor (beta chain) was observed in a study of blood T cell repertoires in COVID-19. Across the study: Material from acute and convalescent COVID-19 was sourced from the United States, Italy and Spain. Sample material is recorded as cDNA or gDNA derived from T cells, B-cell-depleted T cells, or PBMCs.

Enrolment of Seattle patients took place during active infection, and they were followed longitudinally. Some clones are missing from TCRdb's copy, which holds only in-frame ones; the method was immunoSEQ multiplex PCR. The profile shows 130,000 to 150,000 clones, about four fifths of them singletons. Unmatched junction bases numbered 10, after V lost 0 bases and J lost 7 bases. The CDR3 has 17 amino acids. The germline V gene encodes CDR1 LGHNA and CDR2 YNFKEQ. The genes are TRBV4-2 and TRBJ2-1; 9 bases map to TRBD2. The source is a woman in her 70s with COVID-19, enrolled during active disease. The sample comprised peripheral blood. CDR3 nucleotides: TGTGCCAGCAGCCAAGATCCTGCGGGGGGGCTTAGGAATGAGCAGTTCTTC. Encoded protein: CASSQDPAGGLRNEQFF.